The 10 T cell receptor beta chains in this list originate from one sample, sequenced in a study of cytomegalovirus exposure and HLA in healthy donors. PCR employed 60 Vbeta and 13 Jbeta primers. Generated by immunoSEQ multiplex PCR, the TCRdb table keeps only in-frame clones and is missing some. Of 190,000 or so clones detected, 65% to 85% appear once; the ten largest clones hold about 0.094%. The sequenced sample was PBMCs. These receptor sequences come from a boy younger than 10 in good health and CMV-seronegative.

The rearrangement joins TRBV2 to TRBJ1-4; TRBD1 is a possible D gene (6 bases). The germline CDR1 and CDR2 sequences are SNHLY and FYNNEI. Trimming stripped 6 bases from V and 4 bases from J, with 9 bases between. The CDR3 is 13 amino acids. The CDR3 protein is CASRDRNNEKLFF. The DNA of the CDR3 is TGTGCCAGCAGGGACAGAAATAATGAAAAACTGTTTTTT.

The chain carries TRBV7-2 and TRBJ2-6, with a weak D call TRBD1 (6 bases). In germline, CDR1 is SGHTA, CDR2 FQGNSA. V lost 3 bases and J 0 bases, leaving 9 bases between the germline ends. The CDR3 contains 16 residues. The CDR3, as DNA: TGTGCCAGCAGCTTCAGGGGAAACTCTGGGGCCAACGTCCTGACTTTC. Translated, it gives CASSFRGNSGANVLTF. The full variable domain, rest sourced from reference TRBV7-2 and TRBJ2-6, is GAGVSQSPSNKVTEKGKDVELRCDPISGHTALYWYRQSLGQGLEFLIYFQGNSAPDKSGLPSDRFSAERTGGSVSTLTIQRTQQEDSAVYLCASSFRGNSGANVLTFGAGSRLTVL.

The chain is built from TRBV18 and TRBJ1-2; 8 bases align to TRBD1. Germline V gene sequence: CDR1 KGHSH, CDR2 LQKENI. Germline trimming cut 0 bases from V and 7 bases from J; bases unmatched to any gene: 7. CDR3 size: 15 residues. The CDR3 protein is CASSPPLDRVIGYTF. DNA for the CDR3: TGTGCCAGCTCACCACCCTTGGACAGGGTAATTGGCTACACCTTC.

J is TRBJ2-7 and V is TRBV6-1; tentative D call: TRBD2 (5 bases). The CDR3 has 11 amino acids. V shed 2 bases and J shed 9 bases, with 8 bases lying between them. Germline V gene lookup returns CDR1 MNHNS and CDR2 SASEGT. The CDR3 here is CASSERERQYF. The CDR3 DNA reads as TGTGCCAGCAGTGAAAGGGAGCGGCAGTACTTC.

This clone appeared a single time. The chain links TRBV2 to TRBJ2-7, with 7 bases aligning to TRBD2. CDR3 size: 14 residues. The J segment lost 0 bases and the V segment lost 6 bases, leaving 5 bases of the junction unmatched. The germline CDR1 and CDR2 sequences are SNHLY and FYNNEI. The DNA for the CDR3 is TGTGCCAGCAGATCTAGCGGCAGCTCCTACGAGCAGTACTTC. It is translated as CASRSSGSSYEQYF.

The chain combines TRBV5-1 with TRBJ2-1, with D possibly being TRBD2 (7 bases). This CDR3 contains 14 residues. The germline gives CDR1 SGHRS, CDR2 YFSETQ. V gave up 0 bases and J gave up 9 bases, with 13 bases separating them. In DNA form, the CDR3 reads TGCGCCAGCAGCTTGGTTCGCGGGGGCGTTGAGCAGTTCTTC. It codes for CASSLVRGGVEQFF. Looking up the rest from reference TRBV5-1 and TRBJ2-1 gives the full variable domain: KAGVTQTPRYLIKTRGQQVTLSCSPISGHRSVSWYQQTPGQGLQFLFEYFSETQRNKGNFPGRFSGRQFSNSRSEMNVSTLELGDSALYLCASSLVRGGVEQFFGPGTRLTVL.

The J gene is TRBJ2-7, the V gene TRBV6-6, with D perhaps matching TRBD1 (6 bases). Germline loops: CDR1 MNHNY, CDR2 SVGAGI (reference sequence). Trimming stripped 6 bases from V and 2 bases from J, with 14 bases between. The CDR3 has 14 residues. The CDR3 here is CASRDRLDAYEQYF. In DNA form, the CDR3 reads TGTGCCAGCAGGGACAGATTAGACGCCTACGAGCAGTACTTC.

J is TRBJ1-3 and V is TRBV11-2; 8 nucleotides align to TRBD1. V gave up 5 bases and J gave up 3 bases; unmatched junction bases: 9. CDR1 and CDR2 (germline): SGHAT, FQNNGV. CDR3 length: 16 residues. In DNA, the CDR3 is TGTGCCAGCAGCCCCTGGACAGGGACAGGTGGAAACACCATATATTTT. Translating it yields CASSPWTGTGGNTIYF.

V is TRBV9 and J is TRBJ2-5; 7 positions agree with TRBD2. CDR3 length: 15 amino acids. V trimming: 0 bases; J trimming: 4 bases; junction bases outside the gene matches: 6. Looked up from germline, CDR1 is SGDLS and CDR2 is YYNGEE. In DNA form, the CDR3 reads TGTGCCAGCAGCGTAGCGCCGGGGGGTGCAGAGACCCAGTACTTC. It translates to CASSVAPGGAETQYF.

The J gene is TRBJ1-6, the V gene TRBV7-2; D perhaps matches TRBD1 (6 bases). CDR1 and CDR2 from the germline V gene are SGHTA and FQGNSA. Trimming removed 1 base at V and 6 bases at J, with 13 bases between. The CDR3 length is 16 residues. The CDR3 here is CASSLVGQPSNSPLHF. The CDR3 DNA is TGTGCCAGCAGCTTAGTTGGACAGCCTTCTAATTCACCCCTCCACTTT.